This TCR beta chain was retrieved from a study of shared clonotypes between healthy human individuals. Notes on this clone: Its antigen is undetermined.

Adult Caucasians living in Nashville, Tennessee made up all of the donors. Overall study results and limits: Larger richness was generally estimated for naive than memory subsets. Exclusively blood specimens were collected; tissue repertoires likely differ. The study found roughly 5% of naive CD4 clonotypes shared across a few donors.

TCRdb's copy holds only in-frame clones and misses some; the assay was immunoSEQ multiplex PCR. The sample records roughly 1 million clones, about 75% being singletons. The CDR3 covers 19 residues. Deletions cut 5 bases from V and 0 bases from J, with 20 bases between. From germline, CDR1 is SGHTA and CDR2 FQGNSA. This clonotype was obtained from a man aged 18 to 35 in good health. The sample comprised memory CD4+ T cells sorted from blood. Documented subset: CD45RA-negative fraction. This rearrangement joins TRBV7-2 to TRBJ1-6; TRBD1 might be the D (6 bases). Here the CDR3 reads CASSKPGAGQSSYNSPLHF. CDR3 nucleotides: TGTGCCAGCAGCAAACCAGGGGCAGGGCAAAGCTCCTATAATTCACCCCTCCACTTT.